This TCR beta chain is from a study of metastatic and nonmetastatic thyroid tumors. Ahead of thyroid surgery, no patient had received treatment of any kind. TCRdb reanalyzed the PCR reads via MiXCR. The table lists 7,000 to 8,500 clones, around a third of them singletons. CDR1 and CDR2 (germline): SGHAT, FQNNGV. The CDR3 is 16 residues long. V dropped 2 bases and J dropped 0 bases, with 8 bases sitting between them. The receptor was derived from a female donor with papillary thyroid cancer or a benign thyroid nodule (not recorded which). Some clones in this sample may be carry-over from other donors' samples. Sequenced: tumor tissue. The rearrangement uses TRBV11-2 and TRBJ1-6, with D unclear. The CDR3 DNA reads as TGTGCCAGCAGCTTATCAGCGAGCTCCTATAATTCACCCCTCCACTTT. Amino acids: CASSLSASSYNSPLHF.